What follows are 6 T cell receptor beta chains derived from one specimen sequenced in a study of T-cell memory formation after mild COVID-19 (dated by TCRdb to the early 2020s). The method behind the library was 5' RACE. Data came from an Illumina NovaSeq 6000. In-frame beta chains were kept once TCRdb had trimmed the public reads at Q25 with fastp and called clones with MiXCR. Entries are consolidated by CDR3 protein sequence, retaining the most common genes and DNA. The sample profile shows 110,000 or so distinct CDR3 sequences; 22% of them were found once. 41% of the sample rests with the top ten. Sequencing was done on a sample of PBMCs or a T cell subset sorted from them (not recorded which). The receptor source for this set is a man aged 18 to 29 who had mild COVID-19 (a few samples of this study predate the infection). The sample titles of this study are shuffled in the database, so cell type and time point are left out; the donor was told from shared clones.

This clonotype has more than one count but fewer than ten. This chain uses TRBV27 with TRBJ2-3; D is possibly TRBD1 (5 bases). The V gene lost 3 bases and the J gene lost 2 bases, with 9 bases spanning the gap. Germline V gene lookup returns CDR1 MNHEY and CDR2 SMNVEV (reference sequence). The CDR3 length is 14 residues. The CDR3 DNA is TGTGCCAGCAGTTTGCAGGGATACACAGATACGCAGTATTTT. Translating it yields CASSLQGYTDTQYF.

The table lists this clonotype with a count of one. The chain links TRBV6-5 to TRBJ1-1; D remains ambiguous. Germline assignment: CDR1 MNHEY and CDR2 SVGAGI. V gave up 2 bases and J gave up 0 bases, with 13 bases separating them. The CDR3 contains 16 residues. The CDR3, as DNA: TGTGCCAGCAGTTACGCCTGGGGAAGGGTGAACACTGAAGCTTTCTTT. It specifies CASSYAWGRVNTEAFF.

This clonotype was seen more than once but under ten times. The J gene is TRBJ2-3, the V gene TRBV14; 8 nucleotides match TRBD1. V was clipped by 4 bases and J by 0 bases; unmatched bases: 3. CDR1 is SGHDN, CDR2 FVKESK, per germline. The CDR3 sequence is 15 residues long. As DNA, the CDR3 is TGTGCCAGCAGCCCTGGACAGGGTAGCACAGATACGCAGTATTTT. Protein product: CASSPGQGSTDTQYF.

This clonotype was observed a handful of times. The V gene is TRBV3-1, the J gene TRBJ2-5; D remains unclear. Germline values: CDR1 LGHDT, CDR2 YNNKEL (reference sequence). V was pared by 0 bases and J by 0 bases, with 20 bases between. The CDR3 has 19 amino acids. The CDR3 DNA sequence: TGTGCCAGCAGCCAAGATCTCTTTTGGCGGCGGTTATACCAAGAGACCCAGTACTTC. Amino acids: CASSQDLFWRRLYQETQYF.

A few counts support this clonotype. The V gene is TRBV7-3, the J gene TRBJ2-1, with 7 bases fitting TRBD1. CDR1 and CDR2 from the germline V gene are SGHTA and FQGTGA. The CDR3 length is 15 residues. The V and J ends lost 3 bases and 4 bases, in that order; junction bases with no gene match: 6. CDR3 DNA sequence: TGTGCCAGCAGCTTTAGACAGGGTATTTACAATGAGCAGTTCTTC. This codes for CASSFRQGIYNEQFF. The whole variable domain, filled in from reference TRBV7-3 and TRBJ2-1, reads GAGVSQTPSNKVTEKGKYVELRCDPISGHTALYWYRQSLGQGPEFLIYFQGTGAADDSGLPNDRFFAVRPEGSVSTLKIQRTERGDSAVYLCASSFRQGIYNEQFFGPGTRLTVL.

This clonotype has just a few counts. This rearrangement joins TRBV29-1 to TRBJ1-5, with 10 bases fitting TRBD1. This CDR3 has 13 amino acids. CDR1 is SQVTM, CDR2 ANQGSEA, per germline. V gave up 6 bases and J gave up 5 bases; unmatched junction bases: 4. CDR3 loop: CSVETGGDQPQHF. CDR3 bases: TGCAGCGTGGAGACAGGGGGCGATCAGCCCCAGCATTTT.